This T cell receptor (beta chain) was observed in a study of blood T cell repertoires in COVID-19 (dated by TCRdb to about 2020). Context from the whole study: Samples covering the acute and convalescent phases of COVID-19 were provided by collaborators in the United States, Italy and Spain. The material from the prospective study consisted of cDNA or gDNA derived from T cells, B-cell-depleted T cells, or PBMCs. Subjects who had been exposed to COVID-19, were actively infected with it, or had recovered from it provided the deeply sampled blood TCRbeta repertoires that made up the dataset. The repertoires were made available in a free public database intended to serve as a resource for research on the immune response to SARS-CoV-2. Samples came from the ongoing ImmuneRACE study (first 160 participants) plus 1,254 subjects from 6 global collaborators. Nearly every sample came with metadata listing a de-identified subject ID, COVID-19 status, age in years and sex. HLA class I and class II types, where available, came from metadata supplied by the sample provider rather than from assay-based typing.

From the cysteine through the phenylalanine, the CDR3 covers 19 amino acids. The only DNA kept is the CDR3, 57 bases in frame from the first base. The germline V gene supplies CDR1 SGHTA and CDR2 FQGNSA. The trim is 4 bases for V and 8 bases for J, with a gap of 27 bases between the germline ends. Overall results and qualifications from the work: The amount of clinical and demographic metadata varied by source and participant and was provided uncurated.

The immunoSEQ Assay, a bias-controlled multiplex PCR, was used to amplify TCRbeta CDR3 regions from genomic DNA. As for how the authors treated the data: Nucleated cell counts per sample were estimated from amplification of reference gene primers within the assay. To quantify the absolute abundance of each unique TCRbeta CDR3 rearrangement, sequence reads were collapsed and filtered. For each sample, productive Simpson clonality was calculated as the square root of Simpson's diversity index across productive rearrangements. TCRdb retrieved this table from immuneACCESS and kept in-frame rearrangements only. Not all clones are present; in checked studies, unresolved V genes account for under half, and no reason is known for the remainder. That table supplies the V and J calls and clone size; D and trimming were determined from the DNA. Present in this sample are about 70,000 clones, around 83% of which were seen just once. Approximately 7% of the sample is taken by the ten largest.

One collaborating source in Seattle enrolled patients during active infection and followed them longitudinally through the course of disease. The collaborating institutions used their own protocols to collect whole blood in K2EDTA tubes. For TCRbeta analysis, collaborator samples were shipped as frozen whole blood, as isolated PBMCs, or as DNA extracted from either sample type. The sample holds a few counts of this clone. Its recognized antigen is unknown. Base qualities were left out, and no much larger clone turns up one base away. The sequencing sample was made of peripheral blood. The receptor was isolated from a man younger than 45 with COVID-19, enrolled during active disease. The V and J genes are TRBV7-2 and TRBJ1-6; possibly the D gene is TRBD1, per 6 matching bases. This receptor carries the CDR3 CASSSHNLSNRVKDSPLHF. The nucleotides are TGTGCCAGCAGCTCGCACAACCTATCCAACAGGGTAAAGGATTCACCCCTCCACTTT. With the rest looked up from the reference TRBV7-2 and TRBJ1-6 genes rather than sequenced, the full variable domain is GAGVSQSPSNKVTEKGKDVELRCDPISGHTALYWYRQSLGQGLEFLIYFQGNSAPDKSGLPSDRFSAERTGGSVSTLTIQRTQQEDSAVYLCASSSHNLSNRVKDSPLHFGNGTRLTVT.